This entry lists 18 T cell receptor beta chains sequenced from one sample in a study of T cells after yellow fever vaccination. TCRdb processed the 5' RACE reads anew with MiXCR; each CDR3 protein has one entry. The sample shows 85,000 to 100,000 distinct CDR3 sequences, under 6.5% of them seen only once. The sequencing here drew on CD8+ T cells sorted from PBMCs, taken 10 days after the yellow fever booster vaccination. The receptors derive from a man aged 18-30 years who received the YFV17D yellow fever vaccine.

This clonotype was counted a few times. The chain employs TRBV24-1 and TRBJ1-2, with D maybe TRBD1 (5 bases). Trimming removed 3 bases at V and 6 bases at J, with 16 bases between. Germline CDR1 KGHDR, CDR2 SFDVKD. This CDR3 comprises 15 residues. The CDR3 nucleotides are TGTGCCACCAGTGATCCCGGGGGTGTTGTCGATGGCTACACCTTC. Its translation is CATSDPGGVVDGYTF.

This clonotype appeared a few times. This chain joins TRBV10-3 and TRBJ1-4; D is perhaps TRBD1 (6 bases). Trimming stripped 10 bases from V and 8 bases from J, with 11 bases between. Germline CDR1 and CDR2: ENHRY and SYGVKD. The CDR3 has 11 residues. This chain's CDR3 is CATGQWEKLFF. CDR3 coding DNA: TGTGCCACCGGACAGTGGGAAAAACTGTTTTTT.

This clonotype was picked up a small number of times. The chain uses TRBV29-1 and TRBJ1-1, with 7 nucleotides matching TRBD1. The germline V gene encodes CDR1 SQVTM and CDR2 ANQGSEA. The length of the CDR3 is 13 residues. Trimming cost V 7 bases and J 4 bases; bases outside gene matches: 9. The CDR3 bases are TGCAGCGCTGGGAACAGGGGAGGCACTGAAGCTTTCTTT. This gives the protein CSAGNRGGTEAFF. Supplemented by reference TRBV29-1 and TRBJ1-1, the full variable domain reads SAVISQKPSRDICQRGTSLTIQCQVDSQVTMMFWYRQQPGQSLTLIATANQGSEATYESGFVIDKFPISRPNLTFSTLTVSNMSPEDSSIYLCSAGNRGGTEAFFGQGTRLTVV.

Only a few counts were recorded for this clonotype. The chain recombines TRBV28 with TRBJ2-1; D is perhaps TRBD2 (6 bases). The CDR3 is 18 residues long. The V gene lost 7 bases and the J gene lost 5 bases, with 27 bases spanning the gap. Germline V gives CDR1 MDHEN, CDR2 SYDVKM. CDR3 residues: CASNTASGTQAFNNEQFF. The DNA of the CDR3 is TGTGCCAGCAATACCGCCTCCGGGACTCAAGCCTTTAACAATGAGCAGTTCTTC.

The chain has TRBV27 and TRBJ1-6; D gene ambiguous. CDR1 and CDR2 (germline): MNHEY, SMNVEV (reference sequence). The CDR3 is 13 amino acids. With 5 bases removed from V and 8 bases from J, the gap between germline ends came to 10 bases. Written as DNA, the CDR3 is TGTGCCAGCAGTCCCCGAGGCCATTCACCCCTCCACTTT. Its translation is CASSPRGHSPLHF.

In this sample, this clonotype turned up a few times. The chain is built from TRBV6-5 and TRBJ2-6; D perhaps matches TRBD2 (6 bases). The V and J ends lost 0 bases and 4 bases respectively, with 13 bases between them. Per germline, CDR1 MNHEY and CDR2 SVGAGI. The CDR3 is 17 residues long. CDR3: CASSYSFRDSGANVLTF. The DNA of the CDR3 is TGTGCCAGCAGTTACTCCTTCCGGGACTCCGGGGCCAACGTCCTGACTTTC.

This clonotype was observed a handful of times. CDR3 region: CASSGHGEGEQFF. As DNA, the CDR3 is TGTGCCAGCAGCGGACACGGAGAGGGAGAGCAGTTCTTC. The chain employs TRBV9 and TRBJ2-1; weak D call: TRBD2 (5 bases). CDR1 and CDR2 (germline): SGDLS, YYNGEE. The V gene lost 3 bases and the J gene lost 10 bases, with 14 bases spanning the gap. The CDR3 is made up of 13 amino acids.

The chain uses TRBV5-4 and TRBJ1-1; 10 bases match TRBD1. Per the germline V gene, CDR1 is SGHNT and CDR2 is YYREEE (reference sequence). The J segment lost 7 bases and the V segment lost 6 bases, leaving 9 bases of the junction unmatched. The CDR3 extends over 14 amino acids. CDR3 protein: CASTGQGERDEAFF. CDR3 nucleotides: TGTGCCAGCACCGGACAGGGGGAACGAGATGAAGCTTTCTTT.

This clonotype was counted many times. The chain links TRBV7-2 to TRBJ2-7; D may be TRBD1 (5 bases). The ends were cut back, 1 base at V and 5 bases at J, with 12 bases in the middle. Germline CDR1 and CDR2: SGHTA and FQGNSA. The CDR3 has 14 amino acids. Written as DNA, the CDR3 is TGTGCCAGCAGCTTAGTAGCCAGGGTCCACGAGCAGTACTTC. Translating it yields CASSLVARVHEQYF.

The genes are TRBV7-9 and TRBJ1-2; 8 bases match TRBD1. V shed 6 bases and J 8 bases; nucleotides not matched to a gene: 8. In germline, CDR1 is SEHNR, CDR2 FQNEAQ (reference sequence). The CDR3 runs 13 residues. CDR3 sequence (DNA): TGTGCCAGCAGATCGGGACAGGATAGGGGCTACACCTTC. Amino acids: CASRSGQDRGYTF.

The chain is built from TRBV6-5 and TRBJ1-5, with D maybe TRBD1 (5 bases). Germline lookup yields CDR1 MNHEY and CDR2 SVGAGI. Trimming pared 6 bases from V and 2 bases from J, leaving 11 bases between. CDR3 length equals 14 residues. This chain's CDR3 is CASRTRVGNQPQHF. DNA of the CDR3: TGTGCCAGCAGAACCAGGGTAGGCAATCAGCCCCAGCATTTT.

Only a few counts were recorded for this clonotype. The rearrangement joins TRBV12-3 or TRBV12-4 to TRBJ1-1; D is possibly TRBD1 (6 bases). CDR3 length: 14 amino acids. V gave up 4 bases and J gave up 5 bases, with 14 bases separating them. The CDR3 is CASSSPGDGTEAFF. CDR3 DNA sequence: TGTGCCAGCAGTTCCCCAGGGGATGGAACTGAAGCTTTCTTT.

This clonotype was detected only a few times. V gene TRBV4-1 combines with J gene TRBJ2-7, with unresolved D. Germline V gene sequence: CDR1 MGHRA, CDR2 YSYEKL. V was shortened by 1 base and J by 2 bases, with 12 bases between the two germline ends. The CDR3 extends over 15 amino acids. This CDR3 is CASSQAPESTYEQYV. The CDR3 DNA is TGCGCCAGCAGCCAAGCGCCGGAATCGACCTACGAGCAGTACGTC.

As to this clonotype: This may arise from a read error, as a much more abundant clone is one base away. CDR3 sequence: CASSLENQPQHF. The DNA for the CDR3 is TGTGCCAGCAGCTTGGAAAATCAGCCCCAGCATTTT. The chain links TRBV5-5 to TRBJ1-5; D is unclear. The CDR3 totals 12 residues. V gave up 0 bases and J gave up 4 bases, with 2 bases separating them. Germline V CDR1 and CDR2: SGHKS, YYEKEE (reference sequence).

This rearrangement joins TRBV7-6 to TRBJ1-2; tentatively, D is TRBD1 (5 bases). Germline values: CDR1 SGHVS, CDR2 FNYEAQ. CDR3 length: 17 amino acids. V shed 5 bases and J shed 5 bases, with 24 bases lying between them. The CDR3 DNA is TGTGCCAGCAGCCTGCGGGCGGGGACCAACGTTAAGTATGGCTACACCTTC. It specifies CASSLRAGTNVKYGYTF.

A few counts support this clonotype. The chain links TRBV7-9 to TRBJ2-2; D remains ambiguous. Trimming left V 5 bases short and J 7 bases short, with 14 bases between. Germline-derived CDR1 and CDR2 are SEHNR and FQNEAQ (reference sequence). There are 14 residues in the CDR3. Here the CDR3 reads CASSAQQKDGELFF. The CDR3 nucleotides are TGTGCCAGCAGCGCCCAGCAGAAGGACGGGGAGCTGTTTTTT.

V is TRBV4-1 and J is TRBJ1-2; D perhaps matches TRBD1 (5 bases). Germline CDR1 MGHRA, CDR2 YSYEKL. This CDR3 spans 15 amino acids. V was trimmed by 0 bases and J by 4 bases, leaving 12 bases between them. CDR3 coding DNA: TGCGCCAGCAGCCAAGAGGACACAGGTACCTATGGCTACACCTTC. Translation: CASSQEDTGTYGYTF.

This chain uses TRBV12-3 or TRBV12-4 with TRBJ2-6; no definite D call. V lost 5 bases and J lost 4, with 21 bases in between. This CDR3 spans 18 amino acids. As DNA, the CDR3 is TGTGCCAGCAGTCCCCTCCCGGCGCGGCGGTCCGGGGCCAACGTCCTGACTTTC. The encoded protein is CASSPLPARRSGANVLTF.